This T cell receptor (beta chain) is drawn from a study of Graves' ophthalmopathy and Graves' hyperthyroidism (dated by TCRdb to 2016 to 2018). At the level of the whole study: Peripheral blood samples were taken at the time of initial diagnosis, before any treatment was given. TCR beta repertoire signatures were used to distinguish Graves' ophthalmopathy from Graves' hyperthyroidism and to predict progression to ophthalmopathy. In total, around 130 blood samples were TCR-sequenced: fewer than 50 ophthalmopathy, some 75 hyperthyroidism and some 17 hyperthyroidism-to-ophthalmopathy patients. A discovery set of about 99 patients (about 45 ophthalmopathy, 60 or so stable hyperthyroidism) was enrolled to explore V-J signatures distinguishing ophthalmopathy from hyperthyroidism. The independent validation cohort included 20 or so hyperthyroidism patients plus 17 patients who later progressed from hyperthyroidism to ophthalmopathy. T-cell repertoires of thyroid tissue and blood were compared in 5 or 6 hyperthyroidism patients. Following sample collection, hyperthyroidism patients were given methimazole at a starting dose of 30 mg daily, and ophthalmopathy patients were given high-dose intravenous methylprednisolone. What the authors observed across the whole study: No statistical method was used to predetermine the sample size, and group allocation was not hidden from the investigators. Most expanded thyroid clonotypes with a frequency above 0.001 also appeared in blood, which suggests that blood repertoires may reflect the immune response in the thyroid. In validation, the model predicted ophthalmopathy progression with about 71% sensitivity and roughly 72% specificity; roughly 11 predicted patients were CT-confirmed with GO in a median of approximately 6.2 months. In cross-validation, the 13-signature model distinguished ophthalmopathy from stable hyperthyroidism with less than 90% sensitivity and roughly 81% specificity, while in the test set the corresponding values were about 79% and 69%.

This clonotype has at least ten counts. Its specific antigen is unknown. There are no base qualities to consult, and no much larger clone falls within one base. For repertoire sequencing, TCR beta CDR3 regions were amplified from RNA transcripts. A first-round RT-PCR used HTBI primers with the Qiagen OneStep RT-PCR kit, followed by a second-round multiplex PCR, size selection and purification. Sequencing of the libraries was carried out on an Illumina HiSeq2000 in paired-end mode with 100 bp reads. Turning to the authors' computational methods: SOAPnuke was used to process the reads, removing any read that contained adapters or uncalled bases, had a mean Phred below 15, or lacked an exact match to the constant primer or identifier. COPE v1.2.5 was used to merge the high-quality paired reads. Clonotypes were defined as unique nucleotide sequences and were aligned to IMGT TRB V, D and J references using MiTCR v1.1. Analysis was restricted to V-J combinations with a frequency above 0.0001, which covered 98% to 99.2% of repertoires. For each V-J combination, a TCR clonal expansion and chaos score was defined as F50 clonal expansion divided by the chaos observed in the TCRdist matrix. Welch's t-statistics and random forest were used to narrow the features down to about twelve V-J combinations, which were then fed into a naive Bayes classifier. The Morisita-Horn index was used to measure how similar the thyroid and blood repertoires were. TCRdb reanalyzed the raw reads on its own, using fastp at Q25 for trimming and MiXCR for clone calling, and kept in-frame beta chains. Each record represents a unique CDR3 protein, reported with the most common genes and DNA among its rows. What appears here as the V and J calls and clone size reflects TCRdb's work, not the paper's. In this sample the table shows a few hundred thousand distinct CDR3 sequences, 17% of which occur a single time. The ten largest account for 2.4% of the sample.

Stable hyperthyroidism was defined as no progression to ophthalmopathy within 18 months of follow-up. The hyperthyroidism patients were 18 to 65 years old and newly diagnosed, with a disease duration of less than 2 months. Anyone with other autoimmune diseases, uncontrolled infections, pregnancy or lactation was excluded from the study. Clinical symptoms, serum thyroxine, TRAb, thyroid ultrasound and orbital computed tomography were used for diagnosis. Ficoll-Paque density gradient centrifugation was used to isolate PBMCs from under 11 ml of fresh peripheral blood. Total RNA was extracted with Trizol reagent and quality-checked on an Agilent 2100 Bioanalyzer. CDR1 GTSNPN and CDR2 SVGIG were looked up in the germline V gene (reference sequence). The V end gives up 5 bases and the J end 5 bases, leaving 6 bases in the junction not matched to a gene. The CDR3, from cysteine to phenylalanine, totals 13 residues. The sequence is cut down to CDR3 DNA, 39 bases in frame from base 1.

Recombination linked TRBV30 to TRBJ1-1, with 9 bases aligning to TRBD1. Sequencing was carried out using peripheral blood. This clonotype was sampled from an adult woman with stable Graves' hyperthyroidism. The CDR3 protein: CAWGQGSITEAFF. The nucleotide sequence is TGTGCCTGGGGACAGGGGAGTATTACTGAAGCTTTCTTT.